This TCR beta chain was sequenced during a study of blood T cell repertoires in COVID-19 (dated by TCRdb to about 2020). Study-wide context: Collaborator samples came from the United States, Italy and Spain and covered acute and convalescent phases of COVID-19. The material from the prospective study consisted of cDNA or gDNA derived from T cells, B-cell-depleted T cells, or PBMCs. Subjects who had been exposed to COVID-19, were actively infected with it, or had recovered from it provided the deeply sampled blood TCRbeta repertoires that made up the dataset. The repertoires were released in a freely available public database intended as a resource for research on the immune response to SARS-CoV-2. Samples were obtained from the ongoing ImmuneRACE study (first 160 participants) and from about 1,300 subjects provided by 6 global collaborators. A de-identified subject ID, COVID-19 status, age in years and sex were almost always included in the sample metadata. Where HLA class I and class II types were available, the types were taken from metadata supplied by the sample provider, not from assay-based typing.

Each collaborating institution followed its own protocols to collect whole blood in K2EDTA tubes. For TCRbeta analysis, collaborator samples were shipped as frozen whole blood, as isolated PBMCs, or as DNA extracted from either sample type. TCRbeta CDR3 regions were amplified from genomic DNA using the immunoSEQ Assay, a bias-controlled multiplex PCR. The source study handled its data this way. The number of nucleated cells in each sample was estimated from the amplification of reference gene primers within the assay. Sequence reads were collapsed and filtered to measure the absolute abundance of every unique TCRbeta CDR3 rearrangement. Productive Simpson clonality was computed per sample as the square root of Simpson's diversity index over productive rearrangements. As stored in TCRdb, this immuneACCESS dataset retains in-frame rearrangements with V and J assigned. A fraction of the clones does not appear; measured against another copy, unresolved V genes explain less than half of the discrepancy, and the remainder lacks a known reason. Clone size and the V and J calls come from that table; the DNA yielded D and trimming. In this sample the table shows roughly 140,000 clones, around four fifths of which occur a single time. The leading ten clones occupy roughly 3.5% of the sample.

CDR1 MNHNS and CDR2 SASEGT were looked up in the germline V gene. From V the trimming removes 1 base and from J it removes 7 bases, while the gene matches leave 17 bases of the junction unaccounted for. Taken from cysteine to phenylalanine, the CDR3 has 20 residues. CDR3 DNA is the only sequence kept; it has 60 bases, read in frame from the first base. This clone has just a few counts. Its antigen specificity is not known. There are no base qualities to consult, and no much larger clone falls within one base. General study outcomes and caveats: How much clinical and demographic metadata was included differed by source and by participant, and the metadata was provided uncurated.

Source material: peripheral blood. This sequence originates from a woman aged 80 or older with acute or convalescent COVID-19. The chain couples TRBV6-1 to TRBJ2-1; 12 middle bases align to TRBD2. The CDR3 here reads CASSEVRGMLAGGQRNEQFF. Here is the DNA: TGTGCCAGCAGTGAAGTCAGGGGAATGCTAGCGGGGGGGCAGAGGAATGAGCAGTTCTTC.